A single sample is the source of the 25 T cell receptor beta chains below, sequenced in a study of blood T cell repertoires in COVID-19. Method: immunoSEQ multiplex PCR; TCRdb's copy keeps in-frame clones and lacks some. The sample lists around 100,000 clones; approximately 88% were seen once. Material: peripheral blood. Receptor source: a woman aged 60-75 years with acute or convalescent COVID-19.

The chain combines TRBV5-1 with TRBJ1-1; TRBD1 is a possible D gene (5 bases). Germline CDR1 SGHRS, CDR2 YFSETQ. With 4 bases removed from V and 1 base from J, the gap between germline ends came to 17 bases. The CDR3 is 16 amino acids. The CDR3: CASSPGVYNPNTEAFF. The CDR3 DNA is TGCGCCAGCAGCCCGGGGGTGTACAACCCGAACACTGAAGCTTTCTTT.

V is TRBV5-1 and J is TRBJ2-2, with D tentatively TRBD1 (5 bases). CDR3 length: 15 residues. Germline lookup yields CDR1 SGHRS and CDR2 YFSETQ. The V and J ends lost 0 bases and 7 bases respectively, with 13 bases between them. CDR3 protein: CASSLEGLGIGELFF. The CDR3 nucleotides read TGCGCCAGCAGCTTGGAGGGGCTAGGGATCGGGGAGCTGTTTTTT.

This clone was counted once. The rearrangement links TRBV10-2 to TRBJ2-3; the match to TRBD2 covers 11 bases. Per germline, CDR1 WSHSY and CDR2 SAAADI. J lost 4 bases, V lost 8 bases, and 5 bases had no gene match. The length of the CDR3 is 14 residues. The CDR3 sequence: CASQLAGEADTQYF. In DNA form, the CDR3 reads TGCGCCAGCCAACTAGCGGGAGAAGCAGATACGCAGTATTTT.

V usage is TRBV5-1 and J usage is TRBJ2-2; 9 bases fit TRBD2. Trimming at V came to 2 bases and at J to 5 bases, leaving 4 bases not matched to a gene. CDR3 length: 15 residues. The germline CDR1 and CDR2 sequences are SGHRS and YFSETQ. DNA of the CDR3: TGCGCCAGCAGCTTAAGGACTAGCGATACCGGGGAGCTGTTTTTT. It yields the protein CASSLRTSDTGELFF.

The J gene is TRBJ1-2, the V gene TRBV6-5, with unresolved D. Germline CDR1 MNHEY, CDR2 SVGAGI. The CDR3 is made up of 13 amino acids. V lost 9 bases to trimming and J lost 0 bases, with 11 bases between them. CDR3 sequence reads: CARAENPNYGYTF. CDR3 nucleotides: TGTGCCAGGGCCGAAAATCCTAACTATGGCTACACCTTC.

The chain combines TRBV3-1 (or the pseudogene TRBV3-2) with TRBJ1-2; 8 positions match TRBD1. This CDR3 has 15 amino acids. V was pared by 4 bases and J by 5 bases, with 9 bases of the junction left unmatched. CDR1 LGHDT and CDR2 YNNKEL come from the germline V gene (reference sequence). The CDR3 nucleotides are TGTGCCAGCAGCCTTATCCCAGGGGGCGGGTATGGCTACACCTTC. Protein: CASSLIPGGGYGYTF.

The chain has TRBV30 and TRBJ1-2; TRBD1 agrees at 7 bases. V lost 3 bases to trimming and J lost 3 bases; unmatched junction nucleotides: 7. CDR1 is GTSNPN, CDR2 SVGIG, per germline (reference sequence). This CDR3 contains 14 residues. CDR3 in DNA: TGTGCCTGGAGGGCCCCGGGACAGTACTATGGCTACACCTTC. Translation: CAWRAPGQYYGYTF.

V usage is TRBV10-3 and J usage is TRBJ1-5; 9 nucleotides align to TRBD1. Germline V gene sequence: CDR1 ENHRY, CDR2 SYGVKD. This CDR3 has 15 residues. V shed 3 bases and J 2 bases; nucleotides not matched to a gene: 2. The CDR3 loop is CAISEQGARNQPQHF. CDR3 in DNA: TGTGCCATCAGTGAACAGGGGGCGCGCAATCAGCCCCAGCATTTT.

V usage is TRBV30 and J usage is TRBJ1-2; 8 bases line up with TRBD1. The germline gives CDR1 GTSNPN, CDR2 SVGIG (reference sequence). There are 12 residues in the CDR3. Trimming took 4 bases from V and 4 from J; bases not matched to a gene: 2. The CDR3 coding sequence is TGTGCCTGGAAACAGGGGGTCTATGGCTACACCTTC. This codes for CAWKQGVYGYTF.

The CDR3 sequence is CASSPRGTVYNEQFF. The CDR3 DNA sequence: TGTGCCAGCAGCCCCCGCGGGACAGTCTACAATGAGCAGTTCTTC. The chain uses TRBV11-1 and TRBJ2-1; weak D call: TRBD1 (7 bases). The germline V gene encodes CDR1 SGHAT and CDR2 FQDESV (reference sequence). The CDR3 sequence is 15 residues long. Trimming shortened V by 5 bases and J by 3 bases, and 14 bases separated the two germline ends. The full variable domain, completed using reference TRBV11-1 and TRBJ2-1, is EAEVAQSPRYKITEKSQAVAFWCDPISGHATLYWYRQILGQGPELLVQFQDESVVDDSQLPKDRFSAERLKGVDSTLKIQPAELGDSAMYLCASSPRGTVYNEQFFGPGTRLTVL.

V gene TRBV7-8 combines with J gene TRBJ1-1; the D gene is possibly TRBD1 (6 bases). CDR3 size: 17 residues. The germline V gene has CDR1 SGHVS and CDR2 FQNEAQ. V lost 2 bases to trimming and J lost 1 base, with 17 bases between them. The CDR3 sequence: CASSLTPRGAGNTEAFF. CDR3 bases: TGTGCCAGCAGCTTAACTCCACGGGGGGCGGGGAACACTGAAGCTTTCTTT.

The chain employs TRBV11-2 and TRBJ1-2, with D unclear. The V and J ends lost 5 bases and 4 bases respectively, with 8 bases between them. Germline V gene lookup returns CDR1 SGHAT and CDR2 FQNNGV. CDR3 length equals 12 residues. CDR3 sequence: CASSLSGYGYTF. The DNA for the CDR3 is TGTGCCAGCAGCCTTTCAGGCTATGGCTACACCTTC.

This clone came up once. The chain is built from TRBV5-5 and TRBJ2-1, with 8 bases matching TRBD2. With V trimmed by 0 bases and J by 2 bases, 4 bases remained unmatched. Germline V gives CDR1 SGHKS, CDR2 YYEKEE (reference sequence). The CDR3 is 16 amino acids. The CDR3 sequence is CASSLEAGGPYNEQFF. The CDR3 nucleotides read TGTGCCAGCAGCTTGGAGGCGGGAGGACCCTACAATGAGCAGTTCTTC.

This clone has only a few counts. This chain joins TRBV25-1 and TRBJ2-2, with a tentative D call TRBD2 (6 bases). Germline V gene sequence: CDR1 MGHDK, CDR2 SYGVNS. Deletions cut 6 bases from V and 5 bases from J, with 16 bases between. The CDR3 extends over 15 amino acids. The CDR3 bases are TGTGCCAGCAGCCCCCCCCGAGCGGGTACCGGGGAGCTGTTTTTT. Protein sequence: CASSPPRAGTGELFF.

Comments on this clone: Other DNA sequences in this sample translate to the same CDR3. V is TRBV19 and J is TRBJ1-2; D might be TRBD1 (6 bases). V dropped 3 bases and J dropped 8 bases, with 13 bases sitting between them. The CDR3 covers 13 residues. In germline, CDR1 is LNHDA, CDR2 SQIVND (reference sequence). The CDR3 nucleotides read TGTGCCAGTAGTATTCTGGGGGCGCGGGGCTACACCTTC. As protein: CASSILGARGYTF.

The V call is TRBV20-1, the J call TRBJ1-1, with 10 bases matching TRBD1. The germline CDR1 and CDR2 sequences are DFQATT and SNEGSKA (reference sequence). After removal of 3 bases from V and 5 bases from J, the junction contained 18 bases not matched to a gene. The CDR3 consists of 18 residues. This CDR3 is CSASQPNHRQGAGTEAFF. CDR3 nucleotide sequence: TGCAGTGCTAGTCAACCGAACCACAGACAGGGGGCTGGGACTGAAGCTTTCTTT.

The chain links TRBV7-9 to TRBJ1-6, with D maybe TRBD1 (5 bases). This CDR3 contains 14 residues. Trimming shortened V by 5 bases and J by 8 bases, and 13 bases separated the two germline ends. Germline CDR1 and CDR2: SEHNR and FQNEAQ (reference sequence). CDR3 amino acids: CASSPSQVDSPLHF. The CDR3 DNA follows: TGTGCCAGCAGCCCCTCACAGGTGGATTCACCCCTCCACTTT.

The chain carries TRBV15 and TRBJ1-1; possible D gene TRBD1, 5 bases. CDR3 length equals 12 residues. Germline V gives CDR1 LNHNV, CDR2 YYDKDF (reference sequence). Trimming removed 3 bases from V and 8 bases from J, with 10 bases in between. CDR3 residues: CATSSDAGEAFF. CDR3 nucleotide sequence: TGTGCCACCAGCAGTGATGCAGGGGAAGCTTTCTTT.

The V gene is TRBV6-5, the J gene TRBJ1-1; 9 nucleotides line up with TRBD1. The CDR3 consists of 13 residues. The V segment lost 6 bases and the J segment 6 bases; nucleotides outside the gene matches: 5. Germline CDR1 is MNHEY and CDR2 is SVGAGI. The CDR3 loop reads CASRTDRGSEAFF. DNA for the CDR3: TGTGCCAGCAGGACAGACAGGGGGTCTGAAGCTTTCTTT.

The chain couples TRBV12-5 to TRBJ2-2; D not resolved. Germline CDR1 LGHNT, CDR2 FRNRAP. The CDR3 runs to 16 residues. The ends were cut back, 3 bases at V and 4 bases at J, with 15 bases in the middle. This CDR3 reads CASGLPESSVTGELFF. The CDR3 DNA reads as TGTGCTAGTGGTTTACCGGAGTCGAGTGTCACCGGGGAGCTGTTTTTT.

This chain connects TRBV7-3 to TRBJ2-1; 14 bases are shared with TRBD2. The CDR3 totals 16 residues. Germline CDR1 and CDR2: SGHTA and FQGTGA. V lost 2 bases, J lost 7 bases, and 4 bases stayed unmatched. Written as DNA, the CDR3 is TGTGCCAGCAGCTTAGGAGGGACTAGCGGGAGAAATGAGCAGTTCTTC. Amino acid sequence: CASSLGGTSGRNEQFF.

The chain combines TRBV29-1 with TRBJ2-7; TRBD1 aligns across 7 bases. Per the germline V gene, CDR1 is SQVTM and CDR2 is ANQGSEA. V was clipped by 4 bases and J by 0 bases; unmatched bases: 3. This CDR3 is 13 amino acids long. The CDR3 DNA is TGCAGCGTTGGCAGGGACAGCTCCTACGAGCAGTACTTC. Protein sequence: CSVGRDSSYEQYF.

The chain uses TRBV14 and TRBJ1-2; D is uncertain. Germline V lookup: CDR1 SGHDN, CDR2 FVKESK. V gave up 1 base and J gave up 4 bases, with 7 bases separating them. The CDR3 runs 13 residues. This chain's CDR3 is CASSQVGVYGYTF. For the CDR3, the DNA is TGTGCCAGCAGCCAAGTCGGTGTCTATGGCTACACCTTC.

The genes are TRBV11-3 and TRBJ2-1; TRBD1 agrees at 11 bases. Germline CDR1 reads SGHNT; CDR2 reads YENEEA. The CDR3 covers 15 residues. V was clipped by 1 base and J by 7 bases; unmatched bases: 3. The CDR3 is CASSLVGTGGNEQFF. CDR3 DNA sequence: TGTGCCAGCAGCTTAGTAGGGACAGGGGGTAATGAGCAGTTCTTC.

This sequence joins TRBV4-2 and TRBJ2-3; 12 nucleotides align to TRBD2. The CDR3 spans 19 residues. CDR1 is LGHNA and CDR2 is YNFKEQ in the germline V gene. Trimming at V came to 3 bases and at J to 6 bases, leaving 16 bases not matched to a gene. Here the CDR3 reads CASSQASSSGRASGDTQYF. CDR3 in DNA: TGTGCCAGCAGCCAGGCTTCTTCTAGCGGGAGGGCCTCTGGGGATACGCAGTATTTT.